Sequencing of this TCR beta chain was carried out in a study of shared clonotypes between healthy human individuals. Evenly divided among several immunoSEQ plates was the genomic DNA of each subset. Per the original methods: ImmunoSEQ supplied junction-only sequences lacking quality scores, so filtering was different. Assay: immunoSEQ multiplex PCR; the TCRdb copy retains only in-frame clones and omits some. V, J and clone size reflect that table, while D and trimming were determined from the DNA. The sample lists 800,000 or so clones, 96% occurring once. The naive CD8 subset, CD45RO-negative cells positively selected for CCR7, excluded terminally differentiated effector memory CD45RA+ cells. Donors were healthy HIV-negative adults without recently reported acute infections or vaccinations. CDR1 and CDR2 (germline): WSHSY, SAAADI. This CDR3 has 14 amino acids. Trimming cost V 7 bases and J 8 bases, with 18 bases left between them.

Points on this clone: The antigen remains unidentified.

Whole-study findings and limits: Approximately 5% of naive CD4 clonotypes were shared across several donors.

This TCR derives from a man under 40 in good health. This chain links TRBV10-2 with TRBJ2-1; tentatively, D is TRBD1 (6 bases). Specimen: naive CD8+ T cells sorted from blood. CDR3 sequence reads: CASNSQGRLDEQFF. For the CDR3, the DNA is TGCGCCAGCAATTCTCAGGGGCGGTTGGATGAGCAGTTCTTC.